The 27 T cell receptor beta chains reported below all come from one sample, sequenced in a study of CD8 T cells in Susac syndrome. A quantity of about 0.45 to 1 ug RNA underwent reverse transcription using random hexamers. From the immunoSEQ multiplex PCR reads, TCRdb called clonotypes with MiXCR, one entry per CDR3 protein. The sample carries about 140,000 distinct CDR3 sequences, 95% recorded once. Sequenced input: CD4+ T cells from PBMCs. The receptors derive from a human donor with Susac syndrome.

V usage is TRBV5-6 and J usage is TRBJ2-5; D unresolved. Deletions cut 2 bases from V and 3 bases from J, with 8 bases between. This CDR3 spans 13 amino acids. From germline, CDR1 is SGHDT and CDR2 YYEEEE. The CDR3 sequence: CASSFGSEETQYF. For the CDR3, the DNA is TGTGCCAGCAGCTTTGGTTCAGAAGAGACCCAGTACTTC.

The chain combines TRBV9 with TRBJ2-3; D perhaps matches TRBD1 (7 bases). CDR1 and CDR2 (germline): SGDLS, YYNGEE. The ends were cut back, 2 bases at V and 1 base at J, with 17 bases in the middle. The CDR3 is 17 amino acids. The CDR3 bases are TGTGCCAGCAGCGTCGACGCCGGAGGGGGCGGCACAGATACGCAGTATTTT. Its protein product is CASSVDAGGGGTDTQYF.

The chain couples TRBV20-1 to TRBJ2-7, with 7 bases aligning to TRBD2. Germline lookup yields CDR1 DFQATT and CDR2 SNEGSKA (reference sequence). The J segment lost 7 bases and the V segment lost 5 bases, leaving 11 bases of the junction unmatched. The CDR3 length is 13 residues. CDR3 region: CSAVESGAGEQYF. The DNA for the CDR3 is TGCAGTGCTGTAGAAAGCGGGGCAGGGGAGCAGTACTTC.

V is TRBV15 and J is TRBJ1-1; no firm D call. Looked up from germline, CDR1 is LNHNV and CDR2 is YYDKDF (reference sequence). Trimming took 0 bases from V and 9 from J, leaving 14 bases between them. The CDR3 covers 14 residues. The DNA of the CDR3 is TGTGCCACCAGCAGAGACTTGGAGGTTCGGAAAGCTTTCTTT. Translated, it gives CATSRDLEVRKAFF.

The J gene is TRBJ2-7, the V gene TRBV9; no clear D. This CDR3 is 13 amino acids long. Germline V CDR1 and CDR2: SGDLS, YYNGEE. V was shortened by 9 bases and J by 3 bases, with 16 bases between the two germline ends. CDR3 nucleotides: TGTGCCAAACGAAGGGCAGATCACTACGAGCAGTACTTC. Translated, it gives CAKRRADHYEQYF.

This clonotype was detected once. The chain links TRBV5-4 to TRBJ1-1, with unresolved D. The CDR3 has 12 residues. Germline V CDR1 and CDR2: SGHNT, YYREEE (reference sequence). V lost 4 bases and J lost 8, with 12 bases in between. Written as DNA, the CDR3 is TGTGCCAGCAGCCGCCCGAGGGAAGAAGCTTTCTTT. Protein: CASSRPREEAFF.

CDR3: CASSWQTGTEQYF. The DNA for the CDR3 is TGTGCCAGCAGCTGGCAGACAGGAACCGAGCAGTACTTC. V is TRBV14 and J is TRBJ2-7; TRBD1 is a possible D gene (6 bases). Germline V CDR1 and CDR2: SGHDN, FVKESK. The CDR3 is 13 amino acids. The V end was cut by 5 bases, the J end by 6 bases, with 14 bases between.

The V call is TRBV6-1, the J call TRBJ2-2; weak D call: TRBD1 (5 bases). The V end was cut by 5 bases, the J end by 7 bases, with 23 bases between. This CDR3 region has 17 residues. From germline, CDR1 is MNHNS and CDR2 SASEGT. CDR3 protein: CASSRPLAGKVGGELFF. As DNA, the CDR3 is TGTGCCAGCAGTCGCCCTCTCGCAGGGAAGGTTGGCGGGGAGCTGTTTTTT.

The chain couples TRBV6-1 to TRBJ2-5; perhaps TRBD2 as D (7 bases). The CDR3 spans 16 residues. The V gene lost 7 bases and the J gene lost 1 base, with 19 bases spanning the gap. CDR1 and CDR2 (germline): MNHNS, SASEGT. The CDR3 protein is CASTPRGGRGQETQYF. The CDR3 region has the DNA TGTGCCAGCACCCCTAGGGGGGGTAGGGGCCAAGAGACCCAGTACTTC.

This sequence joins TRBV7-3 and TRBJ2-5; TRBD2 matches at 10 bases. The CDR3 contains 15 residues. The germline V gene has CDR1 SGHTA and CDR2 FQGTGA. Trimming cost V 3 bases and J 4 bases; bases outside gene matches: 5. The CDR3 DNA reads as TGTGCCAGCAGCTTTGAAGCGGGAGGGGGAGAGACCCAGTACTTC. The encoded protein is CASSFEAGGGETQYF.

This clonotype was picked up one time. The chain carries TRBV28 and TRBJ2-3; 8 nucleotides line up with TRBD1. CDR3 size: 13 residues. From germline, CDR1 is MDHEN and CDR2 SYDVKM. The trim removed 8 bases at V and 0 bases at J, leaving 1 base unmatched. CDR3 sequence reads: CASGQGSTDTQYF. The CDR3 DNA reads TGTGCCAGCGGACAGGGCAGCACAGATACGCAGTATTTT.

CDR3 sequence reads: CASSPGQGKVPLHF. As DNA, the CDR3 is TGTGCCAGCAGTCCGGGACAGGGGAAGGTACCCCTCCACTTT. The chain uses TRBV28 and TRBJ1-6; 10 bases agree with TRBD1. In germline, CDR1 is MDHEN, CDR2 SYDVKM. CDR3 length equals 14 residues. The J segment lost 12 bases and the V segment lost 5 bases, leaving 7 bases of the junction unmatched.

The chain uses TRBV10-3 and TRBJ1-2, with a tentative D call TRBD1 (6 bases). The germline gives CDR1 ENHRY, CDR2 SYGVKD. CDR3 length equals 14 residues. V lost 4 bases, J lost 8 bases, and 17 bases lay in between. The CDR3 bases are TGTGCCATCAGTGTCATTGGAAACAGGGACGGCTACACCTTC. Residues: CAISVIGNRDGYTF.

The chain recombines TRBV18 with TRBJ1-2; D is unresolved. CDR1 is KGHSH, CDR2 LQKENI, per germline. CDR3 length: 13 amino acids. The ends were cut back, 3 bases at V and 7 bases at J, with 12 bases in the middle. CDR3 sequence (DNA): TGTGCCAGCTCACCGGGGAGGGAAGGTGGCTACACCTTC. Translated: CASSPGREGGYTF.

The CDR3 sequence is CASSRNQPRGDGYTF. The CDR3 DNA sequence: TGTGCCAGCAGCCGAAATCAGCCGCGGGGGGATGGCTACACCTTC. The gene calls are TRBV7-2 and TRBJ1-2, with a weak D call TRBD1 (5 bases). CDR3 length equals 15 residues. Germline CDR1 SGHTA, CDR2 FQGNSA. V gave up 5 bases and J gave up 6 bases, with 19 bases separating them.

The V gene is TRBV19, the J gene TRBJ1-1, with 8 bases matching TRBD1. Per germline, CDR1 LNHDA and CDR2 SQIVND (reference sequence). CDR3 length: 15 residues. Trimming removed 5 bases from V and 1 base from J; junction bases left unmatched: 6. This CDR3 reads CASSSLGTGNTEAFF. The CDR3 DNA sequence: TGTGCCAGTAGTTCGCTCGGGACAGGGAACACTGAAGCTTTCTTT. The full variable domain, its missing parts supplied by reference TRBV19 and TRBJ1-1, is DGGITQSPKYLFRKEGQNVTLSCEQNLNHDAMYWYRQDPGQGLRLIYYSQIVNDFQKGDIAEGYSVSREKKESFPLTVTSAQKNPTAFYLCASSSLGTGNTEAFFGQGTRLTVV.

V usage is TRBV19 and J usage is TRBJ2-7, with 11 bases matching TRBD1. This CDR3 region has 15 residues. V lost 4 bases to trimming and J lost 7 bases; unmatched junction nucleotides: 9. CDR1 is LNHDA, CDR2 SQIVND, per germline (reference sequence). In nucleotides, the CDR3 is TGTGCCAGTAGTAGACGAGGACAGGGGGCTGGTGAGCAGTACTTC. The encoded protein is CASSRRGQGAGEQYF.

CDR3 nucleotide sequence: TGTGCCAGTCGGGCTAAGGGTGGAAACACCATATATTTT. Its protein is CASRAKGGNTIYF. The chain combines TRBV19 with TRBJ1-3; D ambiguous. This CDR3 has 13 residues. Germline CDR1 and CDR2: LNHDA and SQIVND (reference sequence). Trimming removed 8 bases at V and 3 bases at J, with 11 bases between.

This chain uses TRBV5-1 with TRBJ2-7; the match to TRBD1 covers 9 bases. The V and J ends lost 5 bases and 3 bases, in that order; junction bases with no gene match: 9. This CDR3 is built from 15 residues. CDR1 SGHRS and CDR2 YFSETQ come from the germline V gene. CDR3 loop: CASRRAGTGNYEQYF. In DNA form, the CDR3 reads TGCGCCAGCAGACGTGCCGGGACAGGGAACTACGAGCAGTACTTC.

This chain uses TRBV7-9 with TRBJ2-5; tentative D call: TRBD2 (6 bases). The CDR3 is 16 residues long. The germline gives CDR1 SEHNR, CDR2 FQNEAQ (reference sequence). Trimming removed 3 bases at V and 5 bases at J, with 19 bases between. CDR3 DNA sequence: TGTGCCAGCAGCTTCCCGAGGGTAGCCGCGGGGGAGACCCAGTACTTC. It codes for CASSFPRVAAGETQYF.

The chain joins TRBV5-1 to TRBJ1-1; possible D gene TRBD1, 6 bases. CDR1 is SGHRS, CDR2 YFSETQ, per germline. With 6 bases removed from V and 1 base from J, the gap between germline ends came to 13 bases. The CDR3 runs to 14 residues. The CDR3 coding sequence is TGCGCCAGCAAAGTGGGGGCCTCGAACACTGAAGCTTTCTTT. Translated, it gives CASKVGASNTEAFF.

The chain has TRBV20-1 and TRBJ2-7, with D tentatively TRBD1 (6 bases). Germline assignment: CDR1 DFQATT and CDR2 SNEGSKA (reference sequence). CDR3 length equals 15 residues. Trimming removed 1 base from V and 2 bases from J, with 15 bases in between. DNA for the CDR3: TGCAGTGCTAGAGTAGCCAGACAGGCTGCCTACGAGCAGTACTTC. Translation: CSARVARQAAYEQYF.

The chain joins TRBV7-9 to TRBJ1-4; D unresolved. There are 15 residues in the CDR3. Germline assignment: CDR1 SEHNR and CDR2 FQNEAQ (reference sequence). The V end lost 5 bases, the J end lost 5 bases, and 15 bases lay between the germline ends. CDR3 nucleotides: TGTGCCAGCAGCATCCCCGGCGGGCAAAATGAAAAACTGTTTTTT. It translates to CASSIPGGQNEKLFF.

The chain has TRBV18 and TRBJ1-2; D not certain. Trimming removed 0 bases at V and 4 bases at J, with 6 bases between. The CDR3 extends over 13 amino acids. Germline values: CDR1 KGHSH, CDR2 LQKENI. This CDR3 is CASSPPGIYGYTF. In DNA form, the CDR3 reads TGTGCCAGCTCACCACCAGGGATCTATGGCTACACCTTC.

V usage is TRBV20-1 and J usage is TRBJ2-1, with D maybe TRBD2 (6 bases). The CDR3 length is 13 residues. Germline V gene sequence: CDR1 DFQATT, CDR2 SNEGSKA (reference sequence). V was trimmed by 5 bases and J by 2 bases, leaving 10 bases between them. Here the CDR3 DNA reads TGCAGTGCTTATCCGGGGGCCTACAATGAGCAGTTCTTC. It specifies CSAYPGAYNEQFF.

This clonotype was detected once. The chain joins TRBV9 to TRBJ2-3, with D perhaps TRBD2 (6 bases). Trimming pared 3 bases from V and 0 bases from J, leaving 11 bases between. The CDR3 contains 15 residues. CDR1 is SGDLS and CDR2 is YYNGEE in the germline V gene. CDR3 sequence reads: CASSATSRSTDTQYF. As DNA, the CDR3 is TGTGCCAGCAGCGCTACTAGCAGAAGCACAGATACGCAGTATTTT.

The rearrangement links TRBV12-3 or TRBV12-4 to TRBJ2-5; possible D gene TRBD2, 5 bases. V lost 4 bases, J lost 5 bases, and 5 bases lay in between. This CDR3 has 11 residues. CDR3 protein: CASSSGETQYF. The CDR3, as DNA: TGTGCCAGCAGTTCGGGGGAGACCCAGTACTTC.